The 26 T cell receptor beta chains below all came from one sample that was sequenced in a study of blood T cells in healthy people across ages. Using a J-beta primer mix together with a sample-barcoded 5' primer, a second PCR was run for roughly 6 to 12 cycles. TCRdb recomputed calls from the 5' RACE reads with MiXCR, one row per CDR3 protein. The profile shows 450,000 to 650,000 distinct CDR3 sequences, under 30% of them singletons. The sample was also linked to a second study, of T cells of mothers and their children.

The material sequenced was blood. These receptors originate from a boy aged 5-17 years in good health.

V gene TRBV9 combines with J gene TRBJ2-3; D unresolved. The V end lost 0 bases, the J end lost 4 bases, and 6 bases lay between the germline ends. Germline assignment: CDR1 SGDLS and CDR2 YYNGEE. The CDR3 runs to 13 residues. The CDR3 is CASSVASPDTQYF. CDR3 in DNA: TGTGCCAGCAGCGTAGCTTCCCCAGATACGCAGTATTTT.

This clonotype has at least ten counts. At one boundary the junction diverges from the germline segment, which might be a read error. The chain couples TRBV27 to TRBJ2-1, with D perhaps matching TRBD1 (6 bases). Germline V CDR1 and CDR2: MNHEY, SMNVEV (reference sequence). The CDR3 totals 12 residues. DNA of the CDR3: TGCGCCAGCAGCTTGAGGGGGAATGAGCAGTTCTTC. This gives the protein CASSLRGNEQFF.

The chain joins TRBV20-1 to TRBJ2-2; D uncertain. CDR1 and CDR2 from the germline V gene are DFQATT and SNEGSKA (reference sequence). Trimming removed 0 bases from V and 1 base from J, with 15 bases in between. This CDR3 spans 17 amino acids. The CDR3: CSARDIVSLQNTGELFF. CDR3 sequence (DNA): TGCAGTGCTAGAGATATTGTGTCGCTCCAGAACACCGGGGAGCTGTTTTTT.

This rearrangement joins TRBV20-1 to TRBJ1-3; D unresolved. Trimming took off 1 base at V and 0 bases at J, with 10 bases between the two ends. Per the germline V gene, CDR1 is DFQATT and CDR2 is SNEGSKA (reference sequence). The CDR3 totals 15 residues. The CDR3 here is CSARGAGSSGNTIYF. In nucleotides, the CDR3 is TGCAGTGCTAGAGGGGCGGGCAGCTCTGGAAACACCATATATTTT.

The chain couples TRBV4-3 to TRBJ2-5; 14 nucleotides line up with TRBD2. Matching the DNA end better, TRBJ2-1 makes the J call doubtful. CDR1 and CDR2 from the germline V gene are LGHNA and YSLEER. The CDR3 length is 16 residues. The CDR3, as DNA: TGCGCCAGCAGCTTCCGACTAGCGGGGGGGCCGGGTGAGCAGTTCTTC. The encoded protein is CASSFRLAGGPGEQFF.

The J gene is TRBJ2-1, the V gene TRBV4-3, with D uncertain. The DNA end favors TRBJ2-5, so the J call may be wrong. This CDR3 contains 15 residues. The V gene's germline CDR1 is LGHNA and CDR2 YSLEER. In DNA form, the CDR3 reads TGCGCCAGCAGCCAAGGGGCCTTGGGACAAGAGACCCAGTACTTC. This gives the protein CASSQGALGQETQYF.

The chain recombines TRBV7-9 with TRBJ1-4; a possible D gene is TRBD1 (5 bases). From germline, CDR1 is SEHNR and CDR2 FQNEAQ (reference sequence). The CDR3 is made up of 14 amino acids. V was cut by 3 bases and J by 4 bases, with 9 bases left in between. The CDR3 DNA sequence: TGTGCCAGCAGCTTGGCGGGACTTAATGAAAAACTGTTTTTT. It codes for CASSLAGLNEKLFF.

The chain links TRBV7-2 to TRBJ2-7, with a possible D match to TRBD2 (6 bases). Looked up from germline, CDR1 is SGHTA and CDR2 is FQGNSA. Trimming pared 5 bases from V and 4 bases from J, leaving 18 bases between. CDR3 length equals 15 residues. The CDR3 DNA reads TGTGCCAGCAGCCTAGGGACTGCCGGCATTTACGAGCAGTACTTC. As protein: CASSLGTAGIYEQYF.

The chain carries TRBV9 and TRBJ2-2; TRBD2 aligns across 11 bases. The V gene's germline CDR1 is SGDLS and CDR2 YYNGEE. Germline trimming cut 4 bases from V and 5 bases from J; bases unmatched to any gene: 7. The CDR3 consists of 16 residues. The CDR3 here is CASSLGLAGSTGELFF. The DNA for the CDR3 is TGTGCCAGCAGCCTCGGACTAGCGGGTTCTACCGGGGAGCTGTTTTTT. The full variable domain, rest sourced from reference TRBV9 and TRBJ2-2, is DSGVTQTPKHLITATGQRVTLRCSPRSGDLSVYWYQQSLDQGLQFLIQYYNGEERAKGNILERFSAQQFPDLHSELNLSSLELGDSALYFCASSLGLAGSTGELFFGEGSRLTVL.

This chain uses TRBV29-1 with TRBJ2-3; D possibly corresponds to TRBD2 (6 bases). This CDR3 has 13 residues. With 8 bases removed from V and 2 bases from J, the gap between germline ends came to 14 bases. Germline V gives CDR1 SQVTM, CDR2 ANQGSEA. For the CDR3, the DNA is TGCAGCCTCAGCCGCGGGGACACAGATACGCAGTATTTT. The encoded protein is CSLSRGDTDTQYF.

The chain joins TRBV4-3 to TRBJ2-1; no firm D call. The end of the DNA is better explained by TRBJ2-7, so the J call may be wrong. CDR3 length equals 15 residues. The germline V gene encodes CDR1 LGHNA and CDR2 YSLEER. CDR3 sequence: CASSQGLRTNYEQYF. In nucleotides, the CDR3 is TGCGCCAGCAGCCAAGGACTGCGAACTAACTACGAGCAGTACTTC.

In its sample, this clonotype was seen many times. The chain links TRBV2 to TRBJ2-3, with 7 positions matching TRBD2. The V gene end was trimmed by 8 bases and the J gene end by 2 bases; junction bases not matched to a gene: 4. Germline-derived CDR1 and CDR2 are SNHLY and FYNNEI. The length of the CDR3 is 13 residues. The CDR3 sequence is CASGGVYTDTQYF. CDR3 DNA sequence: TGTGCCAGCGGGGGGGTTTACACAGATACGCAGTATTTT.

This clonotype was observed a handful of times. The gene calls are TRBV20-1 and TRBJ2-5; 8 bases map to TRBD2. This CDR3 contains 13 residues. V dropped 3 bases and J dropped 1; count of bases not matched to a gene: 1. The germline CDR1 and CDR2 sequences are DFQATT and SNEGSKA (reference sequence). DNA for the CDR3: TGCAGTGCTAGTGGGACTAGCCAAGAGACCCAGTACTTC. This encodes CSASGTSQETQYF.

This clonotype came up a few times. This chain connects TRBV6-2 or TRBV6-3 to TRBJ2-7; D not certain. This CDR3 is built from 11 residues. Per the germline V gene, CDR1 is MNHEY and CDR2 is SVGEGT. With 3 bases removed from V and 3 bases from J, the gap between germline ends came to 3 bases. This CDR3 reads CASSYIYEQYF. CDR3 coding DNA: TGTGCCAGCAGTTATATCTACGAGCAGTACTTC.

This chain joins TRBV6-2 or TRBV6-3 and TRBJ2-7; possibly TRBD2 for D (6 bases). V was shortened by 8 bases and J by 5 bases, with 16 bases between the two germline ends. Per the germline V gene, CDR1 is MNHEY and CDR2 is SVGEGT. The CDR3 has 13 amino acids. The CDR3 spells CASSPGSPNEQYF. The CDR3 DNA reads as TGTGCCAGCTCCCCCGGGAGCCCCAACGAGCAGTACTTC.

This clonotype was seen only a few times. The chain has TRBV4-3 and TRBJ2-7, with TRBD2 matching over 7 bases. V lost 0 bases and J lost 0; bases outside the gene matches: 5. CDR1 and CDR2 (germline): LGHNA, YSLEER. The CDR3 has 16 amino acids. The CDR3 DNA follows: TGCGCCAGCAGCCAAGATGCTAGCGGAAACTCCTACGAGCAGTACTTC. Encoded protein: CASSQDASGNSYEQYF.

In its sample, this clonotype was seen a few times. This chain links TRBV30 with TRBJ1-2, with 7 bases matching TRBD1. CDR3 length: 12 amino acids. V lost 5 bases and J lost 4; bases outside the gene matches: 4. Germline assignment: CDR1 GTSNPN and CDR2 SVGIG (reference sequence). The CDR3 nucleotides read TGTGCCTGGGACAGGGTTACCTATGGCTACACCTTC. Encoded protein: CAWDRVTYGYTF.

J is TRBJ1-4 and V is TRBV7-6, with D possibly TRBD1 on 5 matching bases. The CDR3 extends over 16 amino acids. Germline V CDR1 and CDR2: SGHVS, FNYEAQ. The V gene lost 5 bases and the J gene lost 2 bases, with 15 bases spanning the gap. The CDR3 DNA reads TGTGCCAGCAGCGCCCAAGTGGGGGGGACTAATGAAAAACTGTTTTTT. Its protein is CASSAQVGGTNEKLFF. Based on the CDR3 plus reference TRBV7-6 and TRBJ1-4, the full variable domain is GAGVSQSPRYKVTKRGQDVALRCDPISGHVSLYWYRQALGQGPEFLTYFNYEAQQDKSGLPNDRFSAERPEGSISTLTIQRTEQRDSAMYRCASSAQVGGTNEKLFFGSGTQLSVL.

V and J are TRBV3-1 and TRBJ2-7; D perhaps matches TRBD1 (6 bases). V dropped 3 bases and J dropped 2 bases, with 14 bases sitting between them. This CDR3 contains 15 residues. The germline V gene encodes CDR1 LGHDT and CDR2 YNNKEL (reference sequence). DNA of the CDR3: TGTGCCAGCAGCCACTCTGCGTACAGGGCCTACGAGCAGTACTTC. Translated: CASSHSAYRAYEQYF.

CDR3 nucleotides: TGTGCCAGCAGCAATACAGGGGAAGTAGATAATTCACCCCTCCACTTT. It specifies CASSNTGEVDNSPLHF. This chain connects TRBV7-9 to TRBJ1-6; 7 nucleotides line up with TRBD1. The CDR3 extends over 16 amino acids. V shed 5 bases and J 5 bases; nucleotides not matched to a gene: 9. Germline values: CDR1 SEHNR, CDR2 FQNEAQ (reference sequence). Using reference TRBV7-9 and TRBJ1-6 for the parts outside the CDR3, the full variable domain is DTGVSQNPRHKITKRGQNVTFRCDPISEHNRLYWYRQTLGQGPEFLTYFQNEAQLEKSRLLSDRFSAERPKGSFSTLEIQRTEQGDSAMYLCASSNTGEVDNSPLHFGNGTRLTVT.

This clonotype was counted only a few times. The gene calls are TRBV18 and TRBJ2-3; a possible D gene is TRBD2 (6 bases). Germline V gene sequence: CDR1 KGHSH, CDR2 LQKENI. V gave up 5 bases and J gave up 5 bases, with 20 bases separating them. The CDR3 is made up of 16 amino acids. CDR3 sequence: CASSSRSTGVKDTQYF. CDR3 DNA sequence: TGTGCCAGCTCATCCCGTTCGACGGGAGTCAAAGATACGCAGTATTTT.

This clonotype has a handful of counts. The rearrangement links TRBV2 to TRBJ2-1; D is perhaps TRBD2 (5 bases). V gave up 6 bases and J gave up 0 bases, with 15 bases separating them. Germline V gene sequence: CDR1 SNHLY, CDR2 FYNNEI. The CDR3 sequence is 16 residues long. The CDR3 DNA reads as TGTGCCAGCAGACGATGGACTGTCAGCTCCTACAATGAGCAGTTCTTC. It encodes CASRRWTVSSYNEQFF.

The genes are TRBV6-5 and TRBJ2-5; TRBD1 agrees at 8 bases. Germline loops: CDR1 MNHEY, CDR2 SVGAGI. CDR3 length: 14 residues. Trimming took 5 bases from V and 2 from J; bases not matched to a gene: 4. CDR3 nucleotides: TGTGCCAGCAGTAGGACAGGGAAACAAGAGACCCAGTACTTC. Translating gives CASSRTGKQETQYF.

This clonotype was detected once. The chain is built from TRBV5-1 and TRBJ2-1; D possibly corresponds to TRBD1 (5 bases). Germline loops: CDR1 SGHRS, CDR2 YFSETQ. This CDR3 is built from 17 residues. The V gene lost 0 bases and the J gene lost 1 base, with 14 bases spanning the gap. This CDR3 reads CASSLGVGPISYNEQFF. In nucleotides, the CDR3 is TGCGCCAGCAGCTTGGGGGTGGGGCCGATTTCCTACAATGAGCAGTTCTTC. Drawing the rest from reference TRBV5-1 and TRBJ2-1, the complete variable domain is KAGVTQTPRYLIKTRGQQVTLSCSPISGHRSVSWYQQTPGQGLQFLFEYFSETQRNKGNFPGRFSGRQFSNSRSEMNVSTLELGDSALYLCASSLGVGPISYNEQFFGPGTRLTVL.

This clonotype was recorded at least ten times. The V gene is TRBV7-9, the J gene TRBJ2-1; 11 nucleotides align to TRBD2. Germline-derived CDR1 and CDR2 are SEHNR and FQNEAQ (reference sequence). V shed 8 bases and J 7 bases; nucleotides not matched to a gene: 7. The CDR3 has 14 amino acids. In DNA, the CDR3 is TGTGCCAGCGTCCCGGGACTAGCGGTGAATGAGCAGTTCTTC. It specifies CASVPGLAVNEQFF.

This clonotype showed up just a few times. The DNA for the CDR3 is TGTGCCAGCAGCCCACAGGGGGTCGTGGAAAAACTGTTTTTT. Amino acids: CASSPQGVVEKLFF. The genes are TRBV7-8 and TRBJ1-4; TRBD1 agrees at 8 bases. Germline loops: CDR1 SGHVS, CDR2 FQNEAQ. Losses at the gene ends were 5 bases for V and 8 bases for J; bases not matched to a gene: 7. CDR3 length equals 14 residues.